Following are 29 T cell receptor beta chains from one sample sequenced in a study of blood T cell repertoires in COVID-19. Using immunoSEQ multiplex PCR, the repertoire was profiled, and TCRdb retains in-frame clones only, with some absent. In the table there are 300,000 or so clones, about 90% of which are singletons. What was sequenced was PBMCs or T cells enriched from blood (not recorded which). Receptor source: a woman in her 30s who had recovered from COVID-19.

The rearrangement joins TRBV7-2 to TRBJ1-1; no reliable D call. V lost 1 base to trimming and J lost 6 bases, with 24 bases between them. Germline lookup yields CDR1 SGHTA and CDR2 FQGNSA. CDR3 size: 18 residues. The CDR3: CASSLGPKEVRTGSEAFF. CDR3 nucleotides: TGTGCCAGCAGCTTAGGCCCCAAGGAGGTGCGGACTGGATCTGAAGCTTTCTTT.

V usage is TRBV1 and J usage is TRBJ1-2; the table gives TRBD1 as D, unverified against the DNA. TRBV1 is a pseudogene segment. The length of the CDR3 is 17 residues. In nucleotides, the CDR3 is TGCACCAGCAGCCAAGGGTGGGTTGACAGGGCCCCAAAGGACTACACCTTC. Translated: CTSSQGWVDRAPKDYTF.

The rearrangement uses TRBV18 and TRBJ1-5; D is perhaps TRBD1 (5 bases). Trimming removed 6 bases at V and 1 base at J, with 13 bases between. Germline CDR1 reads KGHSH; CDR2 reads LQKENI. This CDR3 comprises 15 residues. CDR3 nucleotide sequence: TGTGCCAGCTCTGTCGGAACAGGAAGCAATCAGCCCCAGCATTTT. Translation gives CASSVGTGSNQPQHF.

The V gene is TRBV10-1, the J gene TRBJ2-1; TRBD1 matches at 10 bases. The CDR3 has 16 amino acids. The V gene end was trimmed by 4 bases and the J gene end by 10 bases; junction bases not matched to a gene: 13. CDR1 and CDR2 from the germline V gene are WNHNN and SYGVQD (reference sequence). The DNA of the CDR3 is TGCGCCAGCAGTGGTCCTGGGACAGGGGCCTCGAGGGAGCAGTTCTTC. Amino acid sequence: CASSGPGTGASREQFF.

This sequence joins TRBV4-1 and TRBJ1-5; no clear D gene. V lost 0 bases, J lost 6 bases, and 9 bases lay in between. Germline V gives CDR1 MGHRA, CDR2 YSYEKL. The CDR3 contains 14 residues. CDR3 sequence reads: CASSQEVRSQPQHF. The CDR3 coding sequence is TGCGCCAGCAGCCAAGAGGTACGGAGTCAGCCCCAGCATTTT.

This clone was detected only once. This rearrangement joins TRBV18 to TRBJ2-6, with D uncertain. The CDR3 spans 14 residues. Between the trimmed V and J ends, which lost 5 bases and 1 base, there was a span of 6 bases. In germline, CDR1 is KGHSH, CDR2 LQKENI. The CDR3 DNA sequence: TGTGCCAGCTCAGAGCGATCTGGGGCCAACGTCCTGACTTTC. Translation: CASSERSGANVLTF.

The V and J genes are TRBV7-3 and TRBJ2-5, with D tentatively TRBD2 (6 bases). Trimming removed 5 bases from V and 1 base from J, with 8 bases in between. The V gene's germline CDR1 is SGHTA and CDR2 FQGTGA. The CDR3 extends over 13 amino acids. In nucleotides, the CDR3 is TGTGCCAGCAGCGTAGCGGTCCAAGAGACCCAGTACTTC. Its translation is CASSVAVQETQYF. Full variable domain (rest looked up from reference TRBV7-3 and TRBJ2-5): GAGVSQTPSNKVTEKGKYVELRCDPISGHTALYWYRQSLGQGPEFLIYFQGTGAADDSGLPNDRFFAVRPEGSVSTLKIQRTERGDSAVYLCASSVAVQETQYFGPGTRLLVL.

The chain is built from TRBV5-1 and TRBJ2-7; 7 bases are a match to TRBD1. In germline, CDR1 is SGHRS, CDR2 YFSETQ. The J segment lost 7 bases and the V segment lost 4 bases, leaving 8 bases of the junction unmatched. The CDR3 spans 13 residues. For the CDR3, the DNA is TGCGCCAGCAGCCCGACACAGGGGTGGGAGCAGTACTTC. Translating it yields CASSPTQGWEQYF.

This clone was counted between two and nine times. The gene calls are TRBV5-6 and TRBJ1-4, with a weak D call TRBD1 (6 bases). The V end was cut by 4 bases, the J end by 7 bases, with 23 bases between. CDR3 size: 17 residues. Germline assignment: CDR1 SGHDT and CDR2 YYEEEE. The CDR3 loop reads CASSLTGMGGLSEKLFF. For the CDR3, the DNA is TGTGCCAGCAGCCTCACAGGGATGGGTGGTCTAAGTGAAAAACTGTTTTTT.

This clone was observed a single time. The CDR3 sequence: CASSSGQTAVSPLHF. CDR3 DNA sequence: TGTGCCAGCAGTTCGGGACAGACTGCCGTGTCACCCCTCCACTTT. This chain connects TRBV27 to TRBJ1-6; 7 nucleotides agree with TRBD1. The CDR3 is made up of 15 amino acids. The germline V gene encodes CDR1 MNHEY and CDR2 SMNVEV (reference sequence). Trimming took 4 bases from V and 10 from J; bases not matched to a gene: 10.

This clone was observed once. The rearrangement uses TRBV7-9 and TRBJ2-5; D may be TRBD1 (5 bases). The V gene's germline CDR1 is SEHNR and CDR2 FQNEAQ (reference sequence). The V and J ends lost 4 bases and 2 bases respectively, with 14 bases between them. This CDR3 has 15 residues. The CDR3 region has the DNA TGTGCCAGCAGCTCCAGCCGTCGACAGCAAGAGACCCAGTACTTC. Its translation is CASSSSRRQQETQYF.

This clone was detected once. This chain connects TRBV30 to TRBJ1-2; D possibly corresponds to TRBD1 (5 bases). The CDR3 runs to 15 residues. V lost 3 bases and J 5 bases, leaving 19 bases between the germline ends. Germline assignment: CDR1 GTSNPN and CDR2 SVGIG (reference sequence). CDR3 in amino acids: CAWSARAPQGYGYTF. CDR3 sequence (DNA): TGTGCCTGGAGCGCCCGGGCCCCTCAGGGATATGGCTACACCTTC.

This chain's CDR3 is CAWSGGQGGNQPQHF. The CDR3 DNA follows: TGTGCCTGGAGCGGGGGACAGGGAGGCAATCAGCCCCAGCATTTT. The genes are TRBV30 and TRBJ1-5; the match to TRBD1 covers 9 bases. The V and J ends lost 3 bases and 2 bases, in that order; junction bases with no gene match: 5. Germline-derived CDR1 and CDR2 are GTSNPN and SVGIG (reference sequence). The CDR3 totals 15 residues.

This chain connects TRBV7-8 to TRBJ2-5, with TRBD2 as a possible D gene (7 bases). The CDR3 consists of 16 residues. V lost 0 bases and J 2 bases, leaving 13 bases between the germline ends. Germline loops: CDR1 SGHVS, CDR2 FQNEAQ. CDR3 sequence: CASSLAMGGLQETQYF. CDR3 DNA: TGTGCCAGCAGCTTAGCGATGGGGGGGCTTCAAGAGACCCAGTACTTC.

DNA of the CDR3: TGTGCCAGCAGCGGGGTGGGACAGGGTCACTACGAGCAGTACTTC. Protein sequence: CASSGVGQGHYEQYF. This chain uses TRBV5-6 with TRBJ2-7; 9 bases agree with TRBD1. Germline CDR1 SGHDT, CDR2 YYEEEE. Trimming cost V 4 bases and J 3 bases; bases outside gene matches: 8. The CDR3 spans 15 residues.

The rearrangement uses TRBV19 and TRBJ1-2, with TRBD1 matching over 8 bases. This CDR3 comprises 14 residues. With 3 bases clipped from V and 8 bases from J, the junction kept 8 bases outside the gene matches. Germline values: CDR1 LNHDA, CDR2 SQIVND (reference sequence). The CDR3 bases are TGTGCCAGTAGTATCGCGGGACAGGTCAACGGCTACACCTTC. Encoded protein: CASSIAGQVNGYTF.

This sequence joins TRBV6-5 and TRBJ1-3, with D hard to call. The CDR3 is made up of 16 amino acids. Deletions cut 0 bases from V and 1 base from J, with 10 bases between. Germline loops: CDR1 MNHEY, CDR2 SVGAGI. The CDR3 DNA reads as TGTGCCAGCAGTTACTCGATCACGGGGTCTGGAAACACCATATATTTT. Translation: CASSYSITGSGNTIYF.

The chain has TRBV18 and TRBJ2-1; no clear D. V was pared by 3 bases and J by 2 bases, with 5 bases between. CDR3 length equals 13 residues. Germline V CDR1 and CDR2: KGHSH, LQKENI. The CDR3 DNA reads as TGTGCCAGCTCACCCAGAACCTACAATGAGCAGTTCTTC. It translates to CASSPRTYNEQFF.

This chain uses TRBV5-5 with TRBJ1-5; D unclear. Germline V gives CDR1 SGHKS, CDR2 YYEKEE (reference sequence). V was clipped by 2 bases and J by 3 bases, with 12 bases between them. The CDR3 spans 15 residues. CDR3 DNA: TGTGCCAGCAGCTTCTCCGGGGATGACAATCAGCCCCAGCATTTT. It codes for CASSFSGDDNQPQHF.

This chain connects TRBV5-1 to TRBJ1-1; 9 bases map to TRBD1. Germline lookup yields CDR1 SGHRS and CDR2 YFSETQ. The CDR3 is 15 residues long. V dropped 4 bases and J dropped 3; count of bases not matched to a gene: 7. As DNA, the CDR3 is TGCGCCAGCAGCGATCCCGGGACAGGGTACACTGAAGCTTTCTTT. Amino acid sequence: CASSDPGTGYTEAFF.

The V and J genes are TRBV30 and TRBJ2-2; D is unresolved. The ends were cut back, 4 bases at V and 8 bases at J, with 5 bases in the middle. Germline V gene sequence: CDR1 GTSNPN, CDR2 SVGIG (reference sequence). The CDR3 has 10 residues. The DNA of the CDR3 is TGTGCCTGGAAACTGGGGGAGCTGTTTTTT. This gives the protein CAWKLGELFF.

The chain employs TRBV3-1 (or the pseudogene TRBV3-2) and TRBJ2-6; no clear D gene. V lost 1 base and J lost 0, with 4 bases in between. Per germline, CDR1 LGHDT and CDR2 YNNKEL (reference sequence). This CDR3 has 15 amino acids. The CDR3 coding sequence is TGTGCCAGCAGCCAAGCGAGCTCTGGGGCCAACGTCCTGACTTTC. Translated, it gives CASSQASSGANVLTF.

The rearrangement joins TRBV6-1 to TRBJ1-1, with TRBD1 matching over 11 bases. The CDR3 loop spans 16 amino acids. The V and J ends lost 1 base and 4 bases, in that order; junction bases with no gene match: 5. Germline V CDR1 and CDR2: MNHNS, SASEGT. The CDR3 loop is CASSEVFGTGGTEAFF. The CDR3 DNA reads as TGTGCCAGCAGTGAAGTGTTCGGGACAGGGGGCACTGAAGCTTTCTTT.

The V call is TRBV19, the J call TRBJ1-5, with unresolved D. The CDR3 runs 12 residues. V gave up 4 bases and J gave up 1 base, with 2 bases separating them. CDR1 and CDR2 from the germline V gene are LNHDA and SQIVND (reference sequence). The CDR3 nucleotides are TGTGCCAGTAGTACGAGCAATCAGCCCCAGCATTTT. This gives the protein CASSTSNQPQHF.

This clone has more than one count but fewer than ten. The rearrangement links TRBV5-5 to TRBJ1-3; the D gene is possibly TRBD1 (5 bases). V lost 4 bases, J lost 4 bases, and 21 bases lay in between. Germline CDR1 reads SGHKS; CDR2 reads YYEKEE (reference sequence). The CDR3 runs 17 residues. In DNA form, the CDR3 reads TGTGCCAGCAGCACCACCTCCGGGACTCGGGCAGGAAACACCATATATTTT. Translated, it gives CASSTTSGTRAGNTIYF.

The rearrangement links TRBV19 to TRBJ1-3; D perhaps matches TRBD1 (5 bases). Germline CDR1 reads LNHDA; CDR2 reads SQIVND (reference sequence). V lost 3 bases and J lost 0, with 9 bases in between. The CDR3 is 15 residues long. CDR3 loop: CASSMGPSSGNTIYF. CDR3 bases: TGTGCCAGTAGTATGGGGCCGTCCTCTGGAAACACCATATATTTT.

The chain employs TRBV7-9 and TRBJ1-5; 7 nucleotides line up with TRBD1. The CDR3 has 16 amino acids. J lost 4 bases, V lost 5 bases, and 11 bases had no gene match. The germline V gene encodes CDR1 SEHNR and CDR2 FQNEAQ (reference sequence). The CDR3 sequence is CASSHTGGGENQPQHF. CDR3 nucleotide sequence: TGTGCCAGCAGCCACACGGGAGGGGGCGAAAATCAGCCCCAGCATTTT.

The chain links TRBV6-1 to TRBJ1-1; 8 bases fit TRBD1. V gave up 2 bases and J gave up 6 bases; unmatched junction bases: 11. The CDR3 totals 16 residues. The V gene's germline CDR1 is MNHNS and CDR2 SASEGT. The CDR3 region is CASSEPTGVALPEAFF. The CDR3 DNA sequence: TGTGCCAGCAGTGAACCGACAGGGGTCGCCCTTCCTGAAGCTTTCTTT.

On this clone: A junction end diverges from the germline sequence, so it may reflect a read error. CDR3 in DNA: TGTGCCAGCTCACCCCTAAACAGACAGGGTAACTATAGCTACACCTTC. Translated, it gives CASSPLNRQGNYSYTF. The chain is built from TRBV18 and TRBJ1-2, with 7 bases matching TRBD1. The CDR3 runs 16 residues. Germline assignment: CDR1 KGHSH and CDR2 LQKENI.